Sequencing of this TCR beta chain was carried out in a study of lymphopenia after photon versus proton radiotherapy. Whole-study results and caveats: Photon-treated patients lost naive T cells and TCR diversity; proton-treated stayed stable. Larger post-nadir TCR diversity loss correlated inversely with survival in deceased patients. Better survival with proton therapy was suggested as possible, not demonstrated. Oligoclonal CD8+ Temra expansion after nadir drove photon patients' diversity drop.

Some clones are missing from TCRdb's copy, which holds only in-frame ones; the method was immunoSEQ multiplex PCR. The repertoire holds roughly 76,000 clones, with around 90% as singletons. Looked up from germline, CDR1 is MNHNY and CDR2 is SVGAGI (reference sequence). Trimming left V 1 base short and J 4 bases short, with 10 bases between. The length of the CDR3 is 15 residues. Concerning this clone itself: Its antigen remains unidentified.

The chain carries TRBV6-6 and TRBJ2-2; weak D call: TRBD1 (6 bases). This sequence was found in a woman between 40 and 50 years old with cholangiocarcinoma. Sequencing used peripheral blood, obtained from a patient treated with photon-based radiotherapy. The CDR3 DNA is TGTGCCAGCAGTTACTTTGTGGGGGCCACCGGGGAGCTGTTTTTT. It codes for CASSYFVGATGELFF.